The next 14 T cell receptor beta chains were all read from a single sample in a study of regulatory T cells in long-lasting Graves disease (dated by TCRdb to the early 2020s). Library prep was done by multiplex PCR. Sequenced on an Illumina HiSeq 4000. TCR beta libraries were built with iRepertoire HTBI primers and Arm-PCR amplification of CDR3 regions. TCRdb reanalyzed the raw reads on its own, using fastp at Q25 for trimming and MiXCR for clone calling, and kept in-frame beta chains. Identical CDR3 proteins give one entry, which carries the most common genes and DNA. A total of roughly 500,000 distinct CDR3 sequences appear in this sample, approximately 15% of them only once. About a sixth of the sample belongs to the ten largest clones. Per the publication, the time point label means: newly diagnosed GD, antithyroid drugs for less than 3 months. For both TCR sequencing and RNA sequencing, RNA was extracted from PBMCs in TRIzol.

These data were likewise used in another study, on T cells in Graves' hyperthyroidism and ophthalmopathy.

This specimen consisted of peripheral blood mononuclear cells (PBMCs), obtained at new diagnosis, from a patient treated with antithyroid drugs. The receptors derive from a woman aged 50 to 60 with Graves disease. Donor details come from another sample of the same person, matched by shared clones.

This clonotype showed up just a few times. This may stem from a read error, because a much larger clone lies one nucleotide away. The gene calls are TRBV7-9 and TRBJ2-3; TRBD1 aligns across 8 bases. The DNA end lines up better with TRBJ2-7; the J call may be wrong. Germline CDR1 SEHNR, CDR2 FQNEAQ (reference sequence). The CDR3 consists of 15 residues. DNA for the CDR3: TGTGCCAGCAGCTCCTTGCAGGGGGCCGGCAATGAGCAGTACTTC. Translation gives CASSSLQGAGNEQYF.

The rearrangement links TRBV4-1 to TRBJ1-3; tentative D call: TRBD1 (5 bases). This CDR3 is built from 17 residues. Looked up from germline, CDR1 is MGHRA and CDR2 is YSYEKL. The V gene lost 2 bases and the J gene lost 0 bases, with 14 bases spanning the gap. This chain's CDR3 is CASSQRTTDFSGNTIYF. CDR3 bases: TGCGCCAGCAGCCAAAGGACGACAGATTTCTCTGGAAACACCATATATTTT.

This clonotype showed up just a few times. V and J are TRBV20-1 and TRBJ2-7; no clear D gene. In germline, CDR1 is DFQATT, CDR2 SNEGSKA (reference sequence). The CDR3 is 15 amino acids. V was pared by 1 base and J by 2 bases, with 15 bases between. This CDR3 reads CSARAEKVYAYEQYF. The DNA of the CDR3 is TGCAGTGCTAGAGCGGAGAAAGTTTACGCCTACGAGCAGTACTTC.

This clonotype was seen many times. The CDR3 loop reads CASSPSSTDTQYF. CDR3 DNA sequence: TGTGCCAGCAGTCCGTCCAGCACAGATACGCAGTATTTT. V usage is TRBV7-3 and J usage is TRBJ2-3, with D unclear. Trimming shortened V by 6 bases and J by 0 bases, and 7 bases separated the two germline ends. The CDR3 contains 13 residues. Germline V gene sequence: CDR1 SGHTA, CDR2 FQGTGA.

This clonotype occurred a few times. The chain couples TRBV20-1 to TRBJ1-1, with D unclear. The CDR3 contains 13 residues. Germline V gene sequence: CDR1 DFQATT, CDR2 SNEGSKA (reference sequence). Trimming removed 0 bases from V and 3 bases from J, with 8 bases in between. CDR3 bases: TGCAGTGCTAGAGATGGGCGGGACACTGAAGCTTTCTTT. This sequence encodes CSARDGRDTEAFF.

The chain carries TRBV6-1 and TRBJ1-3; D not certain. CDR3 length: 16 residues. The V end lost 1 base, the J end lost 2 bases, and 12 bases lay between the germline ends. Germline CDR1 MNHNS, CDR2 SASEGT. DNA for the CDR3: TGTGCCAGCAGTGAAGTATTTACCGGAGCTGGAAACACCATATATTTT. It codes for CASSEVFTGAGNTIYF.

For this clonotype: A single base separates this from a much larger clone, so it may be a read error. CDR3 in DNA: TGCAGTGCTAGAGTAAGGGAGGTTAACACTGAAGTTTTCTTT. It codes for CSARVREVNTEVFF. This chain uses TRBV20-1 with TRBJ2-3; TRBD2 might be the D (6 bases). Looked up from germline, CDR1 is DFQATT and CDR2 is SNEGSKA (reference sequence). The CDR3 spans 14 residues.

This clonotype was seen ten or more times. The chain links TRBV28 to TRBJ2-2, with D possibly matching TRBD1 (6 bases). Trimming took 4 bases from V and 0 from J, leaving 12 bases between them. The germline V gene encodes CDR1 MDHEN and CDR2 SYDVKM. The CDR3 runs to 16 residues. The CDR3 DNA is TGTGCCAGCAGTTCATTTGGGACAACGAACACCGGGGAGCTGTTTTTT. Its protein product is CASSSFGTTNTGELFF.

This clonotype was seen at least ten times. This chain joins TRBV6-1 and TRBJ2-5; TRBD2 matches at 7 bases. V lost 2 bases and J lost 5; bases outside the gene matches: 5. This CDR3 has 14 residues. CDR1 is MNHNS and CDR2 is SASEGT in the germline V gene. In DNA, the CDR3 is TGTGCCAGCAGTGAATGGCGGGAGCGGGAGACCCAGTACTTC. The encoded protein is CASSEWRERETQYF.

The rearrangement uses TRBV2 and TRBJ1-1, with 7 nucleotides matching TRBD1. Germline lookup yields CDR1 SNHLY and CDR2 FYNNEI. With 0 bases clipped from V and 4 bases from J, the junction kept 5 bases outside the gene matches. CDR3 length equals 15 residues. CDR3 sequence reads: CASSEALAGGTEAFF. The CDR3 DNA reads as TGTGCCAGCAGTGAAGCTTTGGCAGGGGGCACTGAAGCTTTCTTT. Full variable domain (remainder filled in from reference TRBV2 and TRBJ1-1): EPEVTQTPSHQVTQMGQEVILRCVPISNHLYFYWYRQILGQKVEFLVSFYNNEISEKSEIFDDQFSVERPDGSNFTLKIRSTKLEDSAMYFCASSEALAGGTEAFFGQGTRLTVV.

The chain couples TRBV30 to TRBJ2-7, with 9 bases matching TRBD1. V gave up 1 base and J gave up 5 bases; unmatched junction bases: 0. Germline V gives CDR1 GTSNPN, CDR2 SVGIG (reference sequence). The CDR3 contains 12 residues. The CDR3 nucleotides read TGTGCCTGGAGTGACAGGGGGCACGAGCAGTACTTC. Residues: CAWSDRGHEQYF.

This clonotype was detected ten times or more. The chain is built from TRBV28 and TRBJ2-7, with 12 bases aligning to TRBD2. V shed 8 bases, J shed 4 bases, and the junction held 3 bases outside the gene matches. The length of the CDR3 is 13 residues. CDR1 is MDHEN and CDR2 is SYDVKM in the germline V gene. DNA for the CDR3: TGTGCCAGCCAGACTAGCGGGAGATACGAGCAGTACTTC. It yields the protein CASQTSGRYEQYF.

This clonotype was counted at least ten times. The chain uses TRBV20-1 and TRBJ2-1; the match to TRBD2 covers 10 bases. The CDR3 extends over 15 amino acids. Germline-derived CDR1 and CDR2 are DFQATT and SNEGSKA (reference sequence). Trimming at V came to 6 bases and at J to 2 bases, leaving 7 bases not matched to a gene. This CDR3 is CSAINSGRPYNEQFF. The CDR3 DNA is TGCAGTGCGATCAATAGCGGGAGGCCCTACAATGAGCAGTTCTTC.

Many counts were recorded for this clonotype. V is TRBV18 and J is TRBJ2-2; perhaps TRBD2 as D (5 bases). The V gene lost 6 bases and the J gene lost 1 base, with 12 bases spanning the gap. Germline CDR1 is KGHSH and CDR2 is LQKENI. The CDR3 spans 15 residues. CDR3 bases: TGTGCCAGCTCTGAGGGAACTATGAACACCGGGGAGCTGTTTTTT. Protein product: CASSEGTMNTGELFF. The full variable domain, completed using reference TRBV18 and TRBJ2-2, is NAGVMQNPRHLVRRRGQEARLRCSPMKGHSHVYWYRQLPEEGLKFMVYLQKENIIDESGMPKERFSAEFPKEGPSILRIQQVVRGDSAAYFCASSEGTMNTGELFFGEGSRLTVL.